This T cell receptor (beta chain) came from a study of regulatory T cells in long-lasting Graves disease. With iRepertoire HTBI primers and Arm-PCR of CDR3 regions, TCR beta libraries were built. MiXCR was run by TCRdb on the multiplex PCR reads, yielding one entry per CDR3 protein. The repertoire holds a few hundred thousand distinct CDR3 sequences, with about 22% as singletons. Time point given: persistent/refractory GD, antithyroid drugs over 5 years with positive TRAb. Generation of the TCR library employed RNA extracted from PBMCs. EDTA tubes received roughly 9.7 milliliters of drawn peripheral blood. This clonotype occurred many times. Its antigen is unknown. One end of the junction varies from germline; a read error may be responsible. Study-wide points: Favored gene segments in persistent disease were TRBV28, TRBJ1-2 and TRBJ2-5.

This CDR3 spans 15 amino acids. Germline CDR1 reads SGHDT; CDR2 reads YYEEEE. The chain carries TRBV5-6 and TRBJ2-7; 7 bases match TRBD2. The sample was peripheral blood mononuclear cells (PBMCs), taken when the disease was refractory, from a patient treated with antithyroid drugs. This TCR was sampled from a female donor with Graves disease. DNA of the CDR3: TGTGCCAGCAGTTTGGGAGGGGTTGGCACCTACGAGCAGTACTTC. Encoded protein: CASSLGGVGTYEQYF.